Below, 27 T cell receptor beta chains from the same sample are listed, as sequenced in a study of T cell responses to AZD1222 COVID-19 vaccine. The table came from immunoSEQ multiplex PCR; TCRdb's copy has only in-frame clones and leaves some out. The sample records over 150,000 clones, 85% to 95% being singletons. This specimen was peripheral blood, taken on day 0 of AZD1222 vaccination. The receptors stem from an adult in good health.

The rearrangement joins TRBV11-2 to TRBJ2-1; 8 bases match TRBD1. The CDR3 totals 17 residues. Trimming removed 2 bases from V and 0 bases from J; junction bases left unmatched: 6. Germline CDR1 reads SGHAT; CDR2 reads FQNNGV. This CDR3 reads CASSLWDRRYSYNEQFF. In DNA, the CDR3 is TGTGCCAGCAGCTTATGGGACAGGAGATACTCCTACAATGAGCAGTTCTTC. The variable domain in full, with the rest retrieved from reference TRBV11-2 and TRBJ2-1, is EAGVAQSPRYKIIEKRQSVAFWCNPISGHATLYWYQQILGQGPKLLIQFQNNGVVDDSQLPKDRFSAERLKGVDSTLKIQPAKLEDSAVYLCASSLWDRRYSYNEQFFGPGTRLTVL.

The gene calls are TRBV7-9 and TRBJ2-2; 8 bases agree with TRBD2. The CDR3 runs to 16 residues. CDR1 and CDR2 (germline): SEHNR, FQNEAQ (reference sequence). V was clipped by 1 base and J by 1 base; unmatched bases: 2. This CDR3 is CASSLGSGVNTGELFF. The CDR3 DNA follows: TGTGCCAGCAGCTTAGGTAGCGGGGTGAACACCGGGGAGCTGTTTTTT. Filled out from reference TRBV7-9 and TRBJ2-2, the complete variable domain reads DTGVSQNPRHKITKRGQNVTFRCDPISEHNRLYWYRQTLGQGPEFLTYFQNEAQLEKSRLLSDRFSAERPKGSFSTLEIQRTEQGDSAMYLCASSLGSGVNTGELFFGEGSRLTVL.

V gene TRBV7-9 combines with J gene TRBJ1-2, with D perhaps TRBD1 (5 bases). The CDR3 is made up of 14 amino acids. In germline, CDR1 is SEHNR, CDR2 FQNEAQ (reference sequence). V was clipped by 8 bases and J by 3 bases, with 16 bases between them. The CDR3 DNA reads as TGTGCCAGCGCTGAGGGGCGGTTTTACTATGGCTACACCTTC. The encoded protein is CASAEGRFYYGYTF. Drawing the rest from reference TRBV7-9 and TRBJ1-2, the complete variable domain is DTGVSQNPRHKITKRGQNVTFRCDPISEHNRLYWYRQTLGQGPEFLTYFQNEAQLEKSRLLSDRFSAERPKGSFSTLEIQRTEQGDSAMYLCASAEGRFYYGYTFGSGTRLTVV.

The chain uses TRBV7-2 and TRBJ2-7; the D gene is possibly TRBD1 (5 bases). Germline CDR1 reads SGHTA; CDR2 reads FQGNSA. This CDR3 has 16 residues. Between the trimmed V and J ends, which lost 5 bases and 3 bases, there was a span of 20 bases. CDR3 loop: CASSPLRSAGHYEQYF. The CDR3 DNA reads TGTGCCAGCAGCCCCTTGCGGAGCGCCGGACACTACGAGCAGTACTTC.

The rearrangement links TRBV10-1 to TRBJ2-7; the D gene is possibly TRBD1 (5 bases). V lost 2 bases and J 5 bases, leaving 13 bases between the germline ends. CDR3 length: 14 residues. The V gene's germline CDR1 is WNHNN and CDR2 SYGVQD (reference sequence). CDR3 nucleotide sequence: TGCGCCAGCAGTGAGGGACATCGAGTTAACGAGCAGTACTTC. It specifies CASSEGHRVNEQYF.

The chain is built from TRBV19 and TRBJ2-2; 9 nucleotides match TRBD1. In germline, CDR1 is LNHDA, CDR2 SQIVND (reference sequence). This CDR3 is built from 16 residues. V was clipped by 7 bases and J by 4 bases; unmatched bases: 10. The CDR3 DNA reads TGTGCCAGTAACTTCCGGGACAGGGTGTCCACCGGGGAGCTGTTTTTT. It is translated as CASNFRDRVSTGELFF. Complete variable domain (other parts from reference TRBV19 and TRBJ2-2): DGGITQSPKYLFRKEGQNVTLSCEQNLNHDAMYWYRQDPGQGLRLIYYSQIVNDFQKGDIAEGYSVSREKKESFPLTVTSAQKNPTAFYLCASNFRDRVSTGELFFGEGSRLTVL.

The chain links TRBV18 to TRBJ2-1; TRBD1 agrees at 9 bases. The CDR3 has 14 residues. Trimming removed 6 bases from V and 5 bases from J; junction bases left unmatched: 5. Germline lookup yields CDR1 KGHSH and CDR2 LQKENI. This chain's CDR3 is CASSAGTGHNEQFF. The DNA for the CDR3 is TGTGCCAGCTCCGCCGGGACAGGGCACAATGAGCAGTTCTTC.

The gene calls are TRBV12-3 or TRBV12-4 and TRBJ1-5; no clear D. V was pared by 7 bases and J by 0 bases, with 7 bases between. This CDR3 has 13 amino acids. In nucleotides, the CDR3 is TGTGCCAGCAAAGAGGATAGCAATCAGCCCCAGCATTTT. This sequence encodes CASKEDSNQPQHF.

The genes are TRBV7-8 and TRBJ2-1; no reliable D call. Germline V gives CDR1 SGHVS, CDR2 FQNEAQ. This CDR3 has 14 residues. V was clipped by 5 bases and J by 9 bases, with 17 bases between them. CDR3 DNA: TGTGCCAGCAGCCGTGTTCGGTCCCAAGCTGAGCAGTTCTTC. It yields the protein CASSRVRSQAEQFF.

This chain joins TRBV2 and TRBJ2-7; a weak D match, TRBD2 (6 bases). This CDR3 spans 13 amino acids. Germline V gene data show CDR1 as SNHLY and CDR2 as FYNNEI. V lost 4 bases and J lost 2, with 9 bases in between. Here the CDR3 reads CASSGGLTYEQYF. For the CDR3, the DNA is TGTGCCAGCAGTGGGGGACTGACCTACGAGCAGTACTTC.

The V gene is TRBV6-5, the J gene TRBJ1-2; 7 bases map to TRBD1. Germline CDR1 is MNHEY and CDR2 is SVGAGI. The CDR3 runs to 14 residues. Unmatched junction bases numbered 7, after V lost 5 bases and J lost 4 bases. The CDR3 protein is CASSLLGTAYGYTF. CDR3 DNA: TGTGCCAGCAGTCTGCTTGGGACAGCCTATGGCTACACCTTC.

This rearrangement joins TRBV21-1 to TRBJ2-1; the D call in the table, TRBD2, was not verified against the DNA. TRBV21-1 is flagged as a pseudogene. The CDR3 loop spans 16 amino acids. As DNA, the CDR3 is TGTGCCAGCAGCAAAGCAGTAGCGGGATGCTCTCTTGAGCAGTTCTTC. Residues: CASSKAVAGCSLEQFF.

J is TRBJ1-3 and V is TRBV18; tentative D call: TRBD1 (6 bases). V lost 3 bases and J lost 8, with 8 bases in between. Germline lookup yields CDR1 KGHSH and CDR2 LQKENI. The CDR3 length is 12 residues. DNA of the CDR3: TGTGCCAGCTCACCTGGGGGCCACACCATATATTTT. Its protein product is CASSPGGHTIYF.

The chain has TRBV10-3 and TRBJ2-5, with 10 positions matching TRBD1. CDR1 is ENHRY and CDR2 is SYGVKD in the germline V gene. J lost 2 bases, V lost 6 bases, and 6 bases had no gene match. The CDR3 runs 15 residues. CDR3 in DNA: TGTGCCATCAGAACCGGGACAGGGGTGCAAGAGACCCAGTACTTC. Translated, it gives CAIRTGTGVQETQYF.

The chain combines TRBV4-2 with TRBJ2-1; 12 nucleotides match TRBD2. CDR3 length: 19 amino acids. Germline lookup yields CDR1 LGHNA and CDR2 YNFKEQ. V was pared by 4 bases and J by 0 bases, with 10 bases of the junction left unmatched. CDR3 nucleotide sequence: TGTGCCAGCAGCCCCCGACTAGCGGGAGTCCGGGGCTCCTACAATGAGCAGTTCTTC. Its protein product is CASSPRLAGVRGSYNEQFF.

The rearrangement links TRBV5-1 to TRBJ1-5, with D possibly being TRBD1 (6 bases). Between the trimmed V and J ends, which lost 6 bases and 2 bases, there was a span of 18 bases. The germline V gene has CDR1 SGHRS and CDR2 YFSETQ. CDR3 length: 16 amino acids. CDR3 sequence: CASTPAGERCNQPQHF. CDR3 nucleotide sequence: TGCGCCAGCACTCCGGCAGGGGAAAGGTGCAATCAGCCCCAGCATTTT.

The chain is built from TRBV18 and TRBJ2-7, with D tentatively TRBD1 or TRBD2 (5 bases each). The germline gives CDR1 KGHSH, CDR2 LQKENI. This CDR3 spans 16 amino acids. V shed 6 bases and J shed 0 bases, with 18 bases lying between them. DNA for the CDR3: TGTGCCAGCTCCCTTTCGACAGCGGCACGCTCCTACGAGCAGTACTTC. This encodes CASSLSTAARSYEQYF. The full variable domain, with the rest looked up from reference TRBV18 and TRBJ2-7, is NAGVMQNPRHLVRRRGQEARLRCSPMKGHSHVYWYRQLPEEGLKFMVYLQKENIIDESGMPKERFSAEFPKEGPSILRIQQVVRGDSAAYFCASSLSTAARSYEQYFGPGTRLTVT.

This sequence joins TRBV27 and TRBJ1-2; the D is unclear. Germline CDR1 reads MNHEY; CDR2 reads SMNVEV (reference sequence). V lost 5 bases to trimming and J lost 4 bases, with 11 bases between them. CDR3 length: 13 residues. Here the CDR3 reads CASSPLPPYGYTF. The CDR3, as DNA: TGTGCCAGCAGTCCCCTACCGCCCTATGGCTACACCTTC.

This chain joins TRBV19 and TRBJ1-1, with 11 bases that match TRBD1. Germline values: CDR1 LNHDA, CDR2 SQIVND (reference sequence). The junction had 6 bases not matched to a gene; V was cut back by 8 bases and J by 10 bases. The CDR3 loop spans 12 amino acids. The CDR3 loop reads CASADRGRTAFF. CDR3 nucleotides: TGTGCCAGTGCGGACAGGGGGCGGACAGCTTTCTTT.

The chain combines TRBV19 with TRBJ1-5; D gene uncertain. The CDR3 covers 13 residues. Germline-derived CDR1 and CDR2 are LNHDA and SQIVND (reference sequence). Trimming shortened V by 3 bases and J by 5 bases, and 8 bases separated the two germline ends. This CDR3 is CASSIYLDQPQHF. In DNA form, the CDR3 reads TGTGCCAGTAGTATCTATCTGGATCAGCCCCAGCATTTT.

The chain joins TRBV9 to TRBJ1-2, with TRBD1 as a possible D gene (6 bases). This CDR3 is built from 14 residues. Germline V gene lookup returns CDR1 SGDLS and CDR2 YYNGEE. The germline V and J ends were trimmed by 0 bases and 6 bases, with 12 bases remaining between them. CDR3 sequence (DNA): TGTGCCAGCAGCGTAGGCGGAGGGGGGGATGGCTACACCTTC. Its translation is CASSVGGGGDGYTF.

This CDR3 reads CASSFGGPGAFF. The CDR3 nucleotides read TGTGCCAGCAGTTTCGGGGGACCCGGGGCTTTCTTT. The J gene is TRBJ1-1, the V gene TRBV12-3 or TRBV12-4; D is perhaps TRBD1 (5 bases). V lost 3 bases to trimming and J lost 11 bases, with 13 bases between them. The CDR3 is made up of 12 amino acids.

This clone was seen more than once but under ten times. The CDR3 spells CASSYRENQPQHF. The CDR3 DNA reads TGTGCCAGCAGTTACCGAGAAAATCAGCCCCAGCATTTT. The J gene is TRBJ1-5, the V gene TRBV6-2 or TRBV6-3; no firm D call. Deletions cut 2 bases from V and 4 bases from J, with 6 bases between. The germline V gene has CDR1 MNHEY and CDR2 SVGEGT. This CDR3 region has 13 residues.

The genes are TRBV7-9 and TRBJ1-3; D not certain. V shed 5 bases and J shed 0 bases, with 8 bases lying between them. The CDR3 extends over 14 amino acids. The germline gives CDR1 SEHNR, CDR2 FQNEAQ (reference sequence). The CDR3 DNA sequence: TGTGCCAGCAGCCCTCTAGCCTCTGGAAACACCATATATTTT. Protein sequence: CASSPLASGNTIYF.

The chain employs TRBV9 and TRBJ1-5; tentative D call: TRBD1 (5 bases). This CDR3 contains 13 residues. Germline CDR1 reads SGDLS; CDR2 reads YYNGEE. V gave up 4 bases and J gave up 8 bases, with 13 bases separating them. DNA of the CDR3: TGTGCCAGCAGCCCCCAGGGAGGAGAGCCCCAGCATTTT. This encodes CASSPQGGEPQHF.

This rearrangement joins TRBV19 to TRBJ1-5, with D maybe TRBD1 (5 bases). Germline values: CDR1 LNHDA, CDR2 SQIVND (reference sequence). The CDR3 covers 13 residues. V was trimmed by 9 bases and J by 10 bases, leaving 19 bases between them. As DNA, the CDR3 is TGTGCCAGCACTCAGACCACAAGGGGACCCCAGCATTTT. It yields the protein CASTQTTRGPQHF.

This clone was counted a single time. The chain uses TRBV10-3 and TRBJ2-3; tentative D call: TRBD1 (6 bases). Trimming took off 2 bases at V and 2 bases at J, with 11 bases between the two ends. There are 15 residues in the CDR3. Germline assignment: CDR1 ENHRY and CDR2 SYGVKD. The CDR3 loop is CAISEQGGSTDTQYF. For the CDR3, the DNA is TGTGCCATCAGTGAGCAAGGGGGATCCACAGATACGCAGTATTTT.